This entry describes one T cell receptor beta chain. Its target is not known. The entry originates in a study of cytomegalovirus exposure and HLA in healthy donors. Whole-study findings and limits: Presence/absence analysis assumed near-uniform sequencing depth across donors.

The PCR ran on 60 Vbeta and 13 Jbeta primers. The method was immunoSEQ multiplex PCR; TCRdb's version includes in-frame clones alone and lacks a portion of them. The sample carries 200,000 or so clones, roughly four fifths recorded once. This TCR came from a boy between 2 and 10 years old in good health and CMV-seronegative. The source material was PBMCs.

The CDR3 region is CASSEQGGSPLHF. CDR3 DNA: TGTGCCAGCAGTGAACAGGGAGGCTCACCCCTCCACTTT. This chain uses TRBV2 with TRBJ1-6; tentatively, D is TRBD1 (5 bases). There are 13 residues in the CDR3. Germline V gives CDR1 SNHLY, CDR2 FYNNEI. With 2 bases removed from V and 10 bases from J, the gap between germline ends came to 9 bases.